This T cell receptor beta chain was obtained from a study of identical twins. Study outcomes and limitations: In beta out-of-frame sequences, the excess sharing between twins was weaker. Low generation probability was overrepresented in out-of-frame alpha sequences shared by twins.

Concerning this clonotype: Its antigen is unknown.

A universal primer site arose from template switching, and cDNA bore unique molecular identifiers. Each CDR3 protein gets one entry after TCRdb re-called the 5' RACE reads with MiXCR. The repertoire holds some 1,700,000 distinct CDR3 sequences, roughly a third seen once, with around 0.25% in the top ten. Donors uniformly comprised healthy Caucasians. The clonotype originates from a newborn girl in good health. Sequenced: cord blood.

CDR3 residues: CASSPAGVSYGYTF. CDR3 coding DNA: TGTGCCAGCAGCCCAGCGGGGGTTTCCTATGGCTACACCTTC. V is TRBV6-5 and J is TRBJ1-2, with D maybe TRBD1 (5 bases). The CDR3 covers 14 residues. CDR1 and CDR2 (germline): MNHEY, SVGAGI. V lost 6 bases and J lost 4, with 15 bases in between.